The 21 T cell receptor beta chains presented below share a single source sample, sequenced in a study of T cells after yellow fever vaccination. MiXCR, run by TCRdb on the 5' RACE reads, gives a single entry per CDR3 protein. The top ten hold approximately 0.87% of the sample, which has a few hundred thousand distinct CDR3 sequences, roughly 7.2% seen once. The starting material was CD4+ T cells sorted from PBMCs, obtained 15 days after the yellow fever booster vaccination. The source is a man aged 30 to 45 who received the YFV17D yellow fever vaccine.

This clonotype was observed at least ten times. The CDR3 DNA sequence: TGTGCCACCAGTGCTTCAGGGAACACCGGGGAGCTGTTTTTT. Residues: CATSASGNTGELFF. The genes are TRBV24-1 and TRBJ2-2; D not resolved. This CDR3 is built from 14 residues. Germline CDR1 is KGHDR and CDR2 is SFDVKD. Trimming cost V 5 bases and J 1 base, with 7 bases left between them.

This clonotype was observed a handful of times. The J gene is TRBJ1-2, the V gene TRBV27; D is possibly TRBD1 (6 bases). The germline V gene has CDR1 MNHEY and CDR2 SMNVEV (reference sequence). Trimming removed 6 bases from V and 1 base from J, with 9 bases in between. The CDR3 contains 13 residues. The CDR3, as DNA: TGTGCCAGCAGCCAACAGGGTAACTATGGCTACACCTTC. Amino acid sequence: CASSQQGNYGYTF.

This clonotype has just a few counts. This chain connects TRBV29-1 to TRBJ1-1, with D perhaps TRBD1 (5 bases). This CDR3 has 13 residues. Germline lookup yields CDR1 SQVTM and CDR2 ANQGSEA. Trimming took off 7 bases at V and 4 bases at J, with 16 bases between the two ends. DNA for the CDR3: TGCAGCGGATCCGGGGGGAGGAGCACTGAAGCTTTCTTT. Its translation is CSGSGGRSTEAFF.

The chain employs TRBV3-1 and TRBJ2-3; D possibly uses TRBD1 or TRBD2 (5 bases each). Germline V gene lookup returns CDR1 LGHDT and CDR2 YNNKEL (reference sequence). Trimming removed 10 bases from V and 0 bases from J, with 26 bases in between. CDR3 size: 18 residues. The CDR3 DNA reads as TGTGCCACCTCCCAAGTGCTGCTAGGGGAGAAAAGCACAGATACGCAGTATTTT. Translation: CATSQVLLGEKSTDTQYF.

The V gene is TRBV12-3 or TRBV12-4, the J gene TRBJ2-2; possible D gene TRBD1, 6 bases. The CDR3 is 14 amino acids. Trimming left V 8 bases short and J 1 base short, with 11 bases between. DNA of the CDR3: TGTGCCAGCGCTGGGGGACAGAACACCGGGGAGCTGTTTTTT. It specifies CASAGGQNTGELFF.

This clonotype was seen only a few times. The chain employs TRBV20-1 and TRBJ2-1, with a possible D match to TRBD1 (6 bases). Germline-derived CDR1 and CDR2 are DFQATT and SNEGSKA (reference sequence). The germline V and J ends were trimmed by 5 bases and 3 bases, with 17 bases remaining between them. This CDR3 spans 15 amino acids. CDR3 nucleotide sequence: TGCAGTGCTCGCCCCCCAGGGGCCCACTACAATGAGCAGTTCTTC. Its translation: CSARPPGAHYNEQFF.

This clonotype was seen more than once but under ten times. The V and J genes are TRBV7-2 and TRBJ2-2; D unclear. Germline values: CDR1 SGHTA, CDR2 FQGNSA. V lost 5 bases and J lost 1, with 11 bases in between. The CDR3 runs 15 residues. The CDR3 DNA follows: TGTGCCAGCAGCCCGACGACTCGGAACACCGGGGAGCTGTTTTTT. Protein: CASSPTTRNTGELFF.

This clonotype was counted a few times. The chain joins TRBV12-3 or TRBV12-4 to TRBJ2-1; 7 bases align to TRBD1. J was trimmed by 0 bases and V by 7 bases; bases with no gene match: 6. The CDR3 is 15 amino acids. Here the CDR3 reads CASTTGKNSYNEQFF. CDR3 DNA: TGTGCCAGCACGACAGGGAAAAACTCCTACAATGAGCAGTTCTTC.

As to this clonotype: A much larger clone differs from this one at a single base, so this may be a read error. The chain's CDR3 is CATTKGRTNTGELFF. DNA for the CDR3: TGTGCCACGACCAAGGGACGAACGAACACCGGGGAGCTGTTTTTT. The V call is TRBV24-1, the J call TRBJ2-2, with D possibly called TRBD1 or TRBD2 (5 bases each). Trimming took off 10 bases at V and 0 bases at J, with 14 bases between the two ends. CDR1 is KGHDR and CDR2 is SFDVKD in the germline V gene. CDR3 length equals 15 residues.

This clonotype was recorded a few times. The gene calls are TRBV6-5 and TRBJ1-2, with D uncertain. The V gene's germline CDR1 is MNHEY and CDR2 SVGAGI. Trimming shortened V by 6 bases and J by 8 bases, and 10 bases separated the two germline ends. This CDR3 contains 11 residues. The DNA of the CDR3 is TGTGCCAGCAGCTCGGGATGGGGCTACACCTTC. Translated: CASSSGWGYTF.

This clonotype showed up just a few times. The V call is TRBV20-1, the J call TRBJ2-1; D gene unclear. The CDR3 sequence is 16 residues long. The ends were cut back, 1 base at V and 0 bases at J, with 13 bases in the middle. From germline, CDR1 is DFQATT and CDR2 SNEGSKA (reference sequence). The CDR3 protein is CSARVRSYNSYNEQFF. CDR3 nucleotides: TGCAGTGCTAGAGTCCGTTCCTATAACTCCTACAATGAGCAGTTCTTC.

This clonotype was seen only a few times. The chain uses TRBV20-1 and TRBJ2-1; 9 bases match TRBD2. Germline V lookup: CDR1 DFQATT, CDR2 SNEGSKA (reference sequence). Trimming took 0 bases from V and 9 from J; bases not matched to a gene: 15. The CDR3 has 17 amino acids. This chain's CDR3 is CSARDNRRAGGPIEQFF. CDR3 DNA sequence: TGCAGTGCTAGAGATAATCGCCGCGCGGGAGGGCCAATTGAGCAGTTCTTC.

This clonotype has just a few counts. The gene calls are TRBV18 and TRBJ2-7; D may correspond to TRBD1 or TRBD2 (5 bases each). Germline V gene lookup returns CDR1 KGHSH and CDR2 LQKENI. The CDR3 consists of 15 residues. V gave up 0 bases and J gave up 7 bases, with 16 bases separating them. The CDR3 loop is CASSPPGTASKEQYF. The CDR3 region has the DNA TGTGCCAGCTCACCACCCGGGACGGCGTCGAAGGAGCAGTACTTC. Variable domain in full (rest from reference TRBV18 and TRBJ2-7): NAGVMQNPRHLVRRRGQEARLRCSPMKGHSHVYWYRQLPEEGLKFMVYLQKENIIDESGMPKERFSAEFPKEGPSILRIQQVVRGDSAAYFCASSPPGTASKEQYFGPGTRLTVT.

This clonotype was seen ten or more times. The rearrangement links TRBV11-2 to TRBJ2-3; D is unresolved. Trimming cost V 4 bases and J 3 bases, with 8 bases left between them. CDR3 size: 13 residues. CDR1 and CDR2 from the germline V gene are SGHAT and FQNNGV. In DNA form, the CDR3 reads TGTGCCAGCAGCTCCCAGATAACAGATACGCAGTATTTT. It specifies CASSSQITDTQYF.

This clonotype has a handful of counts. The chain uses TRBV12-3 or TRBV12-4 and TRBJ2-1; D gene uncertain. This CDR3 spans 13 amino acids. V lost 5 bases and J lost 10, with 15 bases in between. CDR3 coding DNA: TGTGCCAGCAGTCCGTTTCAGGTATCGGAGCAGTTCTTC. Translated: CASSPFQVSEQFF.

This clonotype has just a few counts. The CDR3 reads CAISESGGVKEAFF. CDR3 nucleotides: TGTGCCATCAGTGAGTCTGGGGGGGTGAAGGAAGCTTTCTTT. The chain links TRBV10-3 to TRBJ1-1; D might be TRBD1 (5 bases). Per germline, CDR1 ENHRY and CDR2 SYGVKD. V gave up 0 bases and J gave up 8 bases, with 13 bases separating them. The CDR3 consists of 14 residues.

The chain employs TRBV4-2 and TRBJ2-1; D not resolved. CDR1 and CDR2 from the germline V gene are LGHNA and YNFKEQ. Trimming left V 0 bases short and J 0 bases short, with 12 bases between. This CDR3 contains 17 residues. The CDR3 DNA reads TGTGCCAGCAGCCAAGATCGGCAGCTTAGCTCCTACAATGAGCAGTTCTTC. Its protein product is CASSQDRQLSSYNEQFF.

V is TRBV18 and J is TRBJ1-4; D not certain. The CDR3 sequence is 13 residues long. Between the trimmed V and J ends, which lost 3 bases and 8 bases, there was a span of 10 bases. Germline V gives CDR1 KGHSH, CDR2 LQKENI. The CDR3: CASSPAGEEKLFF. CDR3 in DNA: TGTGCCAGCTCACCGGCCGGGGAAGAAAAACTGTTTTTT.

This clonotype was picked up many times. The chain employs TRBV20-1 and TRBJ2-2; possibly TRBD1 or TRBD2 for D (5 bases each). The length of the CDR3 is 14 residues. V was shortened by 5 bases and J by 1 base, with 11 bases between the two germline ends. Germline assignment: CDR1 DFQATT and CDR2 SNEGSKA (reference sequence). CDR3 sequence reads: CSAPGTGNTGELFF. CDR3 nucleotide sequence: TGCAGTGCTCCCGGGACGGGGAACACCGGGGAGCTGTTTTTT.

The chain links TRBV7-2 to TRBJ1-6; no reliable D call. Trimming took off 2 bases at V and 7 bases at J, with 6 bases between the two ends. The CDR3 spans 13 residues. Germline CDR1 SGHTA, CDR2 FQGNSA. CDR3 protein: CASSLLANSPLHF. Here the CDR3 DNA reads TGTGCCAGCAGCTTATTGGCCAATTCACCCCTCCACTTT.

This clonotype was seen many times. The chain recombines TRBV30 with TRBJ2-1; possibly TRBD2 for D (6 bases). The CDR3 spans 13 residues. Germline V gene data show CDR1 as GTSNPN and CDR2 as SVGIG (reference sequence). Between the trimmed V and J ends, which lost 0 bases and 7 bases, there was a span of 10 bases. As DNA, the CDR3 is TGTGCCTGGAGTGTCCCCGGGAGAAATGAGCAGTTCTTC. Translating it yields CAWSVPGRNEQFF.